The clone carrying this T cell receptor (beta chain) was observed a handful of times. Clones were sequenced by immunoSEQ multiplex PCR, and TCRdb holds only the in-frame ones, with some missing. Of 90,000 to 130,000 clones listed, roughly 79% are singletons. This specimen belongs to a study of control samples from healthy donors and cancer patients. The CDR3 sequence is 15 residues long. Per the germline V gene, CDR1 is MDHEN and CDR2 is SYDVKM. Trimming removed 2 bases from V and 4 bases from J; junction bases left unmatched: 6. Sequencing used blood. The receptor was derived from a man between 18 and 29 years old in good health. The chain couples TRBV28 to TRBJ2-5, with 8 bases that match TRBD1. The CDR3 bases are TGTGCCAGCAGTTTAAGGACAGGGCAAAGAGAGACCCAGTACTTC. This sequence encodes CASSLRTGQRETQYF.